The source of this T cell receptor (beta chain) is a study of early T cells in non-severe SARS-CoV-2 infection. This clonotype was counted ten times or more. CDR1 and CDR2 from the germline V gene are LNHNV and YYDKDF (reference sequence). The J segment lost 1 base and the V segment lost 0 bases, leaving 5 bases of the junction unmatched. The CDR3 contains 16 residues. TCRdb recomputed calls from the 5' RACE reads with MiXCR, one row per CDR3 protein. The sample holds 100,000 to 150,000 distinct CDR3 sequences; under 15% are singletons and the top ten take 20% to 25%. Sequencing was done on a sample of whole blood. The chain uses TRBV15 and TRBJ1-1; 7 positions match TRBD1. The origin of this receptor is an adult who was a healthcare worker with PCR-confirmed SARS-CoV-2 infection or an uninfected control (not recorded which). CDR3 sequence reads: CATSRDRTGGNTEAFF. For the CDR3, the DNA is TGTGCCACCAGCAGAGATCGGACAGGAGGGAACACTGAAGCTTTCTTT.